This T cell receptor (beta chain) comes out of a study of blood T cell repertoires in COVID-19. Study at large: The samples span acute and convalescent COVID-19 from the United States, Italy and Spain.

This clone was observed once. The CDR3 length is 16 residues. Germline assignment: CDR1 LNHDA and CDR2 SQIVND (reference sequence). The ends lost 6 bases at V and 8 bases at J; junction bases unmatched: 15. Sequencing used immunoSEQ multiplex PCR; TCRdb keeps in-frame clones, though not all of them. The profile shows around 300,000 clones, 85% to 90% of them singletons. The V gene is TRBV19, the J gene TRBJ2-3; TRBD2 aligns across 9 bases. The sequenced sample was peripheral blood. This TCR came from a woman aged 40 to 50 with acute or convalescent COVID-19. Here the CDR3 reads CASRSSGGIGGGTQYF. CDR3 DNA sequence: TGTGCCAGTAGAAGTAGCGGGGGAATCGGGGGAGGTACGCAGTATTTT.